This T cell receptor (beta chain) derives from a study of spatial heterogeneity in lung cancer. The wider study: Sequence detection consistently recorded a greater number of beta-chain than alpha-chain sequences.

This clonotype was seen at least ten times. This beta chain is an off-target read within a library intended for alpha chains, so its frequency means little. MiXCR, run by TCRdb on the 5' RACE reads, gives a single entry per CDR3 protein. The sample holds 10,000 to 15,000 distinct CDR3 sequences, about 5.1% seen once. Time point defined: sample taken at primary tumor resection. The study sequenced unsorted whole RNA from tumor, nontumor lung or frozen PBMC. The donors comprised about 70 untreated early-stage non-small cell lung cancer patients. Trimming shortened V by 3 bases and J by 1 base, and 3 bases separated the two germline ends. Per the germline V gene, CDR1 is KGHSH and CDR2 is LQKENI. The CDR3 runs to 13 residues.

This specimen consisted of lung tumor tissue, obtained at surgery. This chain links TRBV18 with TRBJ2-2; D is unresolved. This TCR derives from a human donor with early-stage non-small cell lung cancer. CDR3 nucleotide sequence: TGTGCCAGCTCACCCCAGAACACCGGGGAGCTGTTTTTT. This codes for CASSPQNTGELFF.